This entry describes one T cell receptor beta chain. What it binds is unknown. The sample originates from a study of T cell responses to AZD1222 COVID-19 vaccine. Study results and limitations: It should be noted that donors were predominantly white British and more often female, and clonal diversity was possibly underestimated. Spike-wide vaccine-associated CD4 TCRs dominated at 160-218 and 743-854. Repertoires were collected only later (after the peak T cell response had occurred). Only six or seven AZD1222 recipients tested seropositive at baseline.

TCRdb's copy holds only in-frame clones and misses some; the assay was immunoSEQ multiplex PCR. The profile shows about 84,000 clones, roughly 85% of them singletons. The V segment lost 6 bases and the J segment 6 bases; nucleotides outside the gene matches: 7. Germline V CDR1 and CDR2: SEHNR, FQNEAQ (reference sequence). There are 14 residues in the CDR3. This receptor was taken from an adult who received the AZD1222 COVID-19 vaccine. The V gene is TRBV7-9, the J gene TRBJ2-1; 8 bases align to TRBD1. The sample was peripheral blood, taken 28 days after the second AZD1222 dose. The CDR3 DNA reads as TGTGCCAGCAGAGTCTCGACAGGGGTCAATGAGCAGTTCTTC. This gives the protein CASRVSTGVNEQFF.